This TCR beta chain stems from a study of chemoradiotherapy in HPV16-positive cancers (dated by TCRdb to between 2022 and 2023). About the investigation overall: Candidate HPV-specific T-cell clones and common TCR motifs were defined by functional T-cell assays performed on cells from two HPV16-positive patients. The study asked whether T-cell immunity to the HPV oncoproteins E6 and E7 changes during chemoradiotherapy and whether this immunity affects survival. TCR repertoires from around 80 patients with HPV-related cancers were then used to track the candidate HPV-specific TCRs and motifs.

Germline trimming amounts to 4 bases on V and 5 bases on J, with 6 as the count of junction bases outside the gene matches. As encoded in the germline V gene (reference sequence), CDR1 is SEHNR while CDR2 is FQNEAQ. From cysteine to phenylalanine, the CDR3 is 14 amino acids long. Only the CDR3 DNA is retained, 42 bases long and in frame from the first base. Repertoires were sampled multiple times during chemoradiotherapy, which allowed clonal expansion in the tumor microenvironment to be followed. Library prep was done by the immunoSEQ multiplex PCR assay. TCRdb re-hosts the immuneACCESS table, in-frame sequences only. Its copies lack some clones; in the studies checked, an unresolved V gene accounts for under half of them, and the cause for the rest is not known. The sample data list hundreds of clones, and roughly 94% of these were observed just once. In total, the top ten clones hold around 3.1% of the sample.

Study-level results and caveats: Only a couple of HPV16-positive patients were used to derive the functional definition of HPV-specific T cells, and the survival association was reported for HPV16-positive patients. In HPV16-positive patients, expansion of HPV-responsive T cells during chemoradiotherapy was associated with improved recurrence-free survival. Expansion of candidate HPV-specific clones and E7-related TCR motifs was observed in the tumor microenvironment during treatment, whereas no such expansion was observed for non-HPV-specific T cells.

Regarding this clone: Its specific antigen is unknown. No much larger clonotype is one base removed from it; base qualities were not supplied.

The sequence derives from a human donor with HPV-associated anogenital cancer. The material was tumor tissue, obtained from a patient who underwent chemoradiotherapy. The rearrangement combines TRBV7-9 with TRBJ2-3, and 7 junction bases match TRBD2. The CDR3 amino acid sequence is: CASSSAGTKDTQYF. The nucleotides read TGTGCCAGCAGCTCCGCTGGGACTAAAGATACGCAGTATTTT.